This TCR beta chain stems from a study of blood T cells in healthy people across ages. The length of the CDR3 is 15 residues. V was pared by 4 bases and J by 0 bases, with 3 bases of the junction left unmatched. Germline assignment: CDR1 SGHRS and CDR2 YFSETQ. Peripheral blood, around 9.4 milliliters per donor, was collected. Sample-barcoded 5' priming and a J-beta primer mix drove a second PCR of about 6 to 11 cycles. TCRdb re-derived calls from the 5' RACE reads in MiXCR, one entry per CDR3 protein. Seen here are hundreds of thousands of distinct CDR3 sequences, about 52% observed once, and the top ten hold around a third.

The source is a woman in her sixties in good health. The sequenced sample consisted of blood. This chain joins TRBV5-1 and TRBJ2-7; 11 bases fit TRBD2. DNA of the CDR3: TGCGCCAGCAGCGCGACTAGCGGGGTCTCCTACGAGCAGTACTTC. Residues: CASSATSGVSYEQYF.